This T cell receptor beta chain came from a study of cytomegalovirus exposure and HLA in healthy donors (dated by TCRdb to the late 2010s). Some background on the complete study: In an earlier analysis of roughly 590 of the donors, roughly 300 Gb of sequence data and 100 million or so unique TCR beta sequences from 150 million to 200 million T cells were reported. Around 320 gigabases of sequencing data and 78 million or so unique TCR sequences were included in an early release covering around 650 HLA-typed donors. Of the roughly 390 genotyped donors, 65% to 90% fell in the genetic ancestry cluster associated with self-reported Caucasian donors. The study aimed to test whether cataloging public T cell receptors could reveal signatures of past pathogen exposure. The study profiled the T cell repertoires of around 700 subjects by immunosequencing and related them to cytomegalovirus serostatus. In addition to the first cohort of around 670 subjects, a separate validation cohort of 120 different subjects was used. To predict cytomegalovirus infection status, the study brought together high-throughput TCR immunosequencing, statistical association of individual TCRs with disease status, and machine learning. In a later analysis, previously published TCR beta repertoires from fewer than 750 donors were re-analyzed and high-resolution HLA genotyping was added so that TCR occurrence patterns could be studied. Rather than drawing on any new phenotypic data, the later analysis identified candidate immune exposures from TCR beta sequences and the way those sequences occurred across donors. An earlier analysis of 587 of the donors used high-throughput TCR beta sequencing to judge whether each TCR beta V gene segment behaved as functional or pseudogenic. Donor age, sex, ethnicity and CMV serostatus were collected together with the repertoire data. A later genetic analysis used genome-wide SNP genotypes for 398 of the 666 donors, treating that subset as a discovery cohort. Every discovery cohort repertoire had been produced on one sequencing platform. HLA typing included class I and class II loci at four-digit resolution. The number of donors typed differed by locus, with about 629-630 for A, B, C, DRB1 and DQB1, roughly 520 for DQA1, approximately 580 for DPA1, and around 460 for DPB1. Because of strong linkage in the cohort, roughly five DR-DQ haplotypes were treated as single units for association and clustering. Among roughly 370 genotyped donors of the cohort, an average of around 240,000 unique TCR beta nucleotide sequences were sequenced per donor, around 20% of them non-productive. Study-level results and caveats: For the cohort, immune exposure information was limited to CMV serostatus. In a later analysis, several top co-occurrence clusters were reported to appear linked to parvovirus B19, influenza, CMV and Epstein-Barr virus. An association between a missense DCLRE1C variant and V-gene and J-gene trimming of TCR beta chains was found in a later genetic analysis and replicated in an independent cohort. A later analysis found that HLA-associated TCR beta chains were more clonally expanded and had lower generation probabilities than equally common non-associated chains. Most CMV-associated TCR beta chains appeared to be HLA-restricted in a later analysis, and the HLA associations seemed to be driven largely by CMV exposure. Over 15 rarely observed V segments, including chromosome 9 orphons, were excluded from the earlier analysis of several hundred of the donors because counts were too low. HLA typing was unavailable for some donors at each locus, so association tests used only the typed subset. When HLA alleles, especially DR and DQ, strongly co-occurred, attributing TCR associations to individual alleles was difficult. In an earlier analysis of some 550 of the donors, most TCR beta V segments were observed in productive rearrangements about 87% or about 30% of the time, broadly matching IMGT annotations. A further reported finding was that TCR beta sequences accurately predicted the HLA-A and HLA-B alleles for most subjects in the first cohort. The sequencing pipeline was judged likely to have produced a cluster of highly shared sequence variants as a technical artifact. In a later genetic analysis, fewer N-insertions in productive TCRs were reported among donors in an Asian-associated ancestry cluster than the 666-donor mean. In a later analysis, the rate of TCR association differed among HLA loci, with DRB1 alleles having the most associated TCRs and HLA-C alleles having the fewest. The study listed 164 TCR beta chains as associated with cytomegalovirus. Only TCR beta chains were sequenced in this cohort, and the absence of alpha or paired-chain data limited detectable features. Roughly uniform sequencing depth across donors was assumed in presence/absence analyses, although this assumption may not hold. Correlated functional status among segregating V segments might be attributable to linkage disequilibrium, but an unknown experimental factor could not be ruled out. In a later analysis, some 17,000 TCR beta sequences were associated with specific HLA alleles at a false discovery rate of 0.05. The 87-base-pair reads could not distinguish some IMGT-functional V segments, including TRBV6-2 and TRBV6-3, so those segments were excluded. Cytomegalovirus status was reported to be diagnosed by the classifier with high specificity and sensitivity in both the original and validation cohorts. In vitro tests confirmed that a few of the cytomegalovirus-associated TCR beta chains recognize cytomegalovirus antigens. It was suggested by the authors that the approach could potentially be generalized to other disease states and immunological phenotypes. Most TCR sequences were observed very rarely across donors, whereas some public TCRs were present in many individuals.

This clone was observed a single time. It lacks a known antigen. Per-base quality was not reported, and no clone a single base away is much larger than it. In total, about 650 healthy bone marrow donors made up the cohort. Cohort members were all nominally healthy when sampled, although unrecorded immune exposures were likely present. The donor was CMV seronegative and belonged to the group of 352 seronegative cohort members. A peripheral blood sample was provided by each donor, and peripheral blood mononuclear cells were used for TCR beta sequencing. Genomic DNA was extracted from the blood cell samples with the Qiagen DNeasy Blood Extraction Kit. Taken from the germline V gene, the CDR1 and CDR2 loops are SGHDT and YYEEEE. From its cysteine to its phenylalanine, the CDR3 spans 14 amino acids. Just CDR3 DNA is preserved here, 42 bases in frame from base 1. V and J are truncated by 0 bases and 3 bases respectively, leaving an intervening sequence of 10 bases.

Library prep was done by the immunoSEQ multiplex PCR assay. For the multiplex PCR, a mixture combining 60 forward primers for TCR Vbeta segments and 13 reverse primers for TCR Jbeta segments was used. Amplification of the CDR3 region of rearranged TCR beta genes was performed with a multiplex PCR assay on genomic DNA. The Illumina HiSeq System was used to sequence the amplified TCR beta libraries as 87-base-pair reads. The authors' analysis ran thus. A later analysis counted tens of millions of unique TCR beta chains across the 700 or so repertoires, and roughly 11 million of these chains were shared by at least two donors. A nearest-neighbor algorithm error-corrected the raw reads and collapsed the reads into unique sequences, merging closely related sequences to remove PCR and sequencing errors. CDR3 sequences were aligned to IMGT reference sequences to assign V, D and J gene segments. Each retained sequence needed at least a six-nucleotide match to both a V gene segment and a J gene segment. Rearrangements were called productive when the CDR3 lacked stop codons and stayed in frame with V and J; all others were non-productive. CDR3 was defined according to IMGT convention as the region running from the second conserved V-encoded cysteine to the conserved J-encoded phenylalanine. In an earlier analysis of 500 to 650 of the donors, sequences lacking an unambiguous match to a single V gene segment were excluded. In an earlier analysis of 587 of the donors, a V segment was called functional when productive rearrangements were above 56.7%, and segregating when the standard deviation between donors exceeded 5%. To diagnose cytomegalovirus status from the catalog of TCR beta chain sequences, a statistical classification framework was built. In a later analysis, TCR nucleotide sequences were compared against IMGT/GENE-DB human TR gene sequences so that V and J genes could be assigned. A later analysis assigned CDR3 sequences and most-parsimonious VDJ recombination scenarios with the TCRdist pipeline. In a later analysis, each TCR beta chain was defined by its CDR3 amino acid sequence together with its V-gene family, and reads without a unique V-gene family were excluded. To address suspected cross-contamination and a sequencing artifact, a later analysis removed a few hundred highly shared, low-generation-probability nucleotide sequences. A later analysis calculated a clonal expansion index for each public chain from normalized within-repertoire ranks of inferred template counts. A later analysis computed generation probabilities with a VDJ recombination model fitted to out-of-frame rearrangements, and checked the results against IGoR. Hypergeometric tests were used in a later analysis to score TCR-TCR, TCR-HLA and TCR-CMV co-occurrence, with a repertoire-size bias correction applied to the TCR pairs. In a later analysis, false discovery rates were estimated by permuting HLA or CMV assignments 20 times. In a later analysis, co-occurring TCRs were grouped with DBSCAN, and TCRdist sequence similarity was added when clustering was performed within HLA-allele-positive subsets. Co-occurrence clustering excluded repertoires with fewer than 30,000 or more than 120,000 public chains, plus five with anomalous nucleotide sharing. Not all clones reach the TCRdb copy of this immuneACCESS table, which keeps in-frame sequences only. Checked studies attribute under half of the gap to unresolved V genes and leave the rest unexplained. The DNA was the basis for D and trimming; V, J and clone size are from that table. In this sample the table shows roughly 130,000 clones, around three quarters of which occur a single time. Roughly 5.7% of the sample rests with the top ten.

This TCR was recovered from a man younger than 45 in good health and CMV-seronegative. The receptor chain draws on TRBV5-6 and TRBJ2-7; 6 matching bases give a weak D call of TRBD1. Material: PBMCs. In nucleotides, the sequence is TGTGCCAGCAGCTTGGGGACAGCCAGCTACGAGCAGTACTTC. This translates into CASSLGTASYEQYF.